These T cell receptor beta chains were read from a single sample in a study of multiple sclerosis patients with progressive multifocal leukoencephalopathy. Using immunoSEQ multiplex PCR, the repertoire was profiled, and TCRdb retains in-frame clones only, with some absent. The profile shows 25,000 to 35,000 clones, about 90% of them singletons. The material sequenced was PBMCs, taken from a patient treated with natalizumab. These receptors were taken from a human donor with progressive multifocal leukoencephalopathy. Each CDR3 is given with its conserved first and last residue. Each record gives: J gene, clone size, D gene, V gene, CDR3 DNA, CDR3 protein. A D gene is named only where the DNA matches it firmly. Clone size appears in some rows only: once, few, many, or a class for an expanded clone.

TRBJ1-2	once	.	TRBV19	TGTGCCAGTCGCGGAGGGGGGGGCATCTATGGCTACACCTTC	CASRGGGGIYGYTF
TRBJ1-1	.	.	TRBV29-1	TGCAGCGTTCTGCCGGGGACGGCAGACACTGAAGCTTTCTTT	CSVLPGTADTEAFF
TRBJ2-1	.	.	TRBV21-1	TGTGCCAGCAGCAGAAGACTAGCGGAGTACAATGAGCAGTTCTTC	CASSRRLAEYNEQFF
TRBJ2-1	.	TRBD2	TRBV6-5	TGTGCCAGCACCCCAGTGCGGGGGGCCTACAATGAGCAGTTCTTC	CASTPVRGAYNEQFF
TRBJ2-7	.	TRBD2	TRBV6-1	TGTGCCAGCAGTGAAGGTCGCCCGGGACTAGCGGTCCCTTACGAGCAGTACTTC	CASSEGRPGLAVPYEQYF
TRBJ2-5	.	TRBD1	TRBV7-9	TGTGCCAGCAGCCCACGCTGGGGACAGGGCCAAGAGACCCAGTACTTC	CASSPRWGQGQETQYF
TRBJ2-2	once	.	TRBV7-3	TGTGCCAGCAGCTCCTGGGGGGTAACCGGGGAGCTGTTTTTT	CASSSWGVTGELFF
TRBJ1-2	.	.	TRBV28	TGTGCCAGCAGTTCCCCGGGGATCACCTATGGCTACACCTTC	CASSSPGITYGYTF
TRBJ2-3	.	.	TRBV4-2	TGTGCCAGCAGCCAAGACCAAGCCTCACATACGCAGTATTTT	CASSQDQASHTQYF
TRBJ1-4	.	TRBD1	TRBV4-3	TGCGCCAGCAGCCAAGGGTCTGGGACAGGGCGCGAAAAACTGTTTTTT	CASSQGSGTGREKLFF
TRBJ2-2	.	.	TRBV25-1	TGTGCCAGCAGTGAATCCAGGGACACCGGGGAGCTGTTTTTT	CASSESRDTGELFF
TRBJ2-1	.	TRBD2	TRBV15	TGTGCCACCAGCAGTGAGACTAGCGGGGCTCACAATGAGCAGTTCTTC	CATSSETSGAHNEQFF
TRBJ1-6	.	.	TRBV21-1	TGTGCCGCGGACAGGGGTGTTAATTCACCCCTCCACTTT	CAADRGVNSPLHF
TRBJ2-3	.	TRBD1	TRBV5-3	TGTGCCAGCAGCCCGACAGGGGGCGTCGCAGATACGCAGTATTTT	CASSPTGGVADTQYF
TRBJ2-3	.	.	TRBV7-9	TGTGCCAGCAGCTTTCGGGTAGCGAAGAGCACAGATACGCAGTATTTT	CASSFRVAKSTDTQYF
TRBJ2-7	.	TRBD1	TRBV19	TGTGCCAGCGGACTTTTGTGGGACAGTGCCAACTACGAGCAGTACTTC	CASGLLWDSANYEQYF
TRBJ1-2	.	.	TRBV28	TGTGCCAGCAGTTTGGGGTCGTCGAGCTATGGCTACACCTTC	CASSLGSSSYGYTF
TRBJ2-4	once	.	TRBV7-9	TGTGCCAGCAGCTTATTGCAGGGAGCTCGTGGGAAAAGCATTCAGTACTTC	CASSLLQGARGKSIQYF
TRBJ2-7	.	.	TRBV27	TGTGCCAGCAGTCCCCCTGATGGTGTGCAGTACTTC	CASSPPDGVQYF
TRBJ1-2	.	TRBD1	TRBV5-4	TGTGCCAGCAGCACAGGGACAGAATTTAACTATGGCTACACCTTC	CASSTGTEFNYGYTF
TRBJ2-7	.	.	TRBV7-2	TGTGCCAGCGGACGGGAGCTAGGTCTCTACGAGCAGTACTTC	CASGRELGLYEQYF
TRBJ2-3	.	TRBD2	TRBV6-1	TGTGCCAGCAGTGAACTAGCGGGACTCACAGATACGCAGTATTTT	CASSELAGLTDTQYF
TRBJ2-7	once	.	TRBV6-6	TGTGCCAGCACCTTAACGACAGGATACGAGCAGTACTTC	CASTLTTGYEQYF
TRBJ2-7	medium-sized	TRBD2	TRBV2	TGTGCCAGCAGTGGGAGCGGGGGTTACCCCTACGAGCAGTACTTC	CASSGSGGYPYEQYF
TRBJ2-7	.	TRBD2	TRBV12-5	TGTGCTAGTGGTTTGATCCTAGCGGGAGAATCCTACGAGCAGTACTTC	CASGLILAGESYEQYF
TRBJ1-4	medium-sized	TRBD1	TRBV28	TGTGCCAGCAGTGGGACAGCTTATGAAAAACTGTTTTTT	CASSGTAYEKLFF
TRBJ1-2	.	.	TRBV6-5	TGTGCCAGCGGGGAAACCGGGACGGCGCTGGATGGCTACACCTTC	CASGETGTALDGYTF
TRBJ2-7	.	.	TRBV6-5	TGTGCCAGCCAAGGCGATACCTACGAGCAGTACTTC	CASQGDTYEQYF
TRBJ2-7	.	TRBD2	TRBV27	TGTGCCAGCAGCCATACCGGGACTAGCGGGAGTAACGAGCAGTACTTC	CASSHTGTSGSNEQYF
TRBJ2-7	.	.	TRBV18	TGTGCCAGCTCACCACAATGGGGCCACGAGCAGTACTTC	CASSPQWGHEQYF
TRBJ2-7	.	TRBD2	TRBV5-1	TGCGCCAGCAGCCAAGGGACTAGCGGCTACGAGCAGTACTTC	CASSQGTSGYEQYF
TRBJ1-6	.	TRBD1	TRBV9	TGTGCCAGCAACCCGGGACAGGATAATTCACCCCTCCACTTT	CASNPGQDNSPLHF
TRBJ1-1	.	.	TRBV2	TGTGCCAGCAGTGATCAAGGGCGGAATTCAGCTTTCTTT	CASSDQGRNSAFF
TRBJ2-3	.	TRBD2	TRBV6-5	TGTGCCAGCAGTTACCGTCTAGCGGGGGCAGATACGCAGTATTTT	CASSYRLAGADTQYF
TRBJ2-1	.	.	TRBV27	TGTGCCAGCTTCCACCCAGGGAACAGACCTGAGCAGTTCTTC	CASFHPGNRPEQFF
TRBJ2-7	once	TRBD1	TRBV29-1	TGCAGCGTTTCCGGGACAGACTCCTACGAGCAGTACTTC	CSVSGTDSYEQYF
TRBJ2-7	.	.	TRBV6-5	TGTGCCAGCAGGCCTATCAGGAGCTACGAGCAGTACTTC	CASRPIRSYEQYF
TRBJ2-5	.	.	TRBV19	TGTGCCAGTAGCTCCGGTACACGGCAAGAGACCCAGTACTTC	CASSSGTRQETQYF
TRBJ2-7	.	.	TRBV6-5	TGTGCCAGCAGTTACTCCGATTCCTACGAGCAGTACTTC	CASSYSDSYEQYF
TRBJ1-6	.	.	TRBV5-4	TGTGCCAGCAGCGCGGGGGGCTTTGCGAATTCACCCCTCCACTTT	CASSAGGFANSPLHF
TRBJ2-1	.	.	TRBV29-1	TGCAGCGTTTCCAGGGGGGCCCTCTCGTACAATGAGCAGTTCTTC	CSVSRGALSYNEQFF
TRBJ1-5	.	.	TRBV28	TGTGCCAGCACGTCAGGGTGGGATCAGCCCCAGCATTTT	CASTSGWDQPQHF
TRBJ2-7	few	.	TRBV6-6	TGTGCCAGCAGTTGGAGAATCTACGAGCAGTACTTC	CASSWRIYEQYF
TRBJ1-1	.	.	TRBV7-3	TGTGCCAGCAGCTTAGGGGGGTTTGCTGAAGCTTTCTTT	CASSLGGFAEAFF
TRBJ2-3	.	TRBD2	TRBV6-4	TGTGCCAGCAGTGTTACAGCGGGAGGTACAGATACGCAGTATTTT	CASSVTAGGTDTQYF
TRBJ1-6	.	.	TRBV30	TGTGCCTGGAGTTACGATTTAGGACTGAGGAGCTCCTATAATTCACCCCTCCACTTT	CAWSYDLGLRSSYNSPLHF
TRBJ2-7	.	.	TRBV7-9	TGTGCCAGCAGCTTTCAGGGAGTTAGGGAGCAGTACTTC	CASSFQGVREQYF
TRBJ1-1	once	.	TRBV29-1	TGCAGCGTTGAAGATGCGGGGTTCACTGAAGCTTTCTTT	CSVEDAGFTEAFF
TRBJ1-2	.	TRBD1	TRBV5-4	TGTGCCAGCAGCTCAAGGACAGGGGACTATGGCTACACCTTC	CASSSRTGDYGYTF
TRBJ1-2	.	TRBD1	TRBV15	TGTGCCACCAGCGCGAGGACAGGATCAGGCTACACCTTC	CATSARTGSGYTF
TRBJ2-7	.	TRBD2	TRBV7-9	TGTGCCAGCAGCCCCCCAACTAGCGGGACTTACGAGCAGTACTTC	CASSPPTSGTYEQYF
TRBJ2-7	.	TRBD2	TRBV5-4	TGTGCCAGCAGCTTGGCCCTCGGGGGGTCCTACGAGCAGTACTTC	CASSLALGGSYEQYF
TRBJ2-7	.	.	TRBV2	TGTGCCAGCAGTGATGCGCGGAGGGCCTACGAGCAGTACTTC	CASSDARRAYEQYF
TRBJ1-6	.	.	TRBV6-5	TGTGCCAGCAGGCGGACTGGGGTCTATAATTCACCCCTCCACTTT	CASRRTGVYNSPLHF
TRBJ2-3	.	TRBD2	TRBV5-1	TGCGCCAGCAGCGTGGTAGCGGGAGAGGATACGCAGTATTTT	CASSVVAGEDTQYF